This TCR beta chain appears in the sequencing data of a study of T cell responses to AZD1222 COVID-19 vaccine. This table comes from immunoSEQ multiplex PCR, and its TCRdb copy is limited to in-frame clones, with some not included. Here the sample spans around 100,000 clones, 80% to 85% being singletons. Germline V gene sequence: CDR1 SQVTM, CDR2 ANQGSEA. The length of the CDR3 is 20 residues. Trimming cost V 6 bases and J 2 bases; bases outside gene matches: 27. The sequence was obtained from an adult in good health. The chain is built from TRBV29-1 and TRBJ2-7, with 8 nucleotides matching TRBD1. The sample here was peripheral blood, taken on day 0 of AZD1222 vaccination. CDR3 nucleotides: TGCAGCGTGACAGGGGATGCGCCCGAAGACGTAGCGCCGAAGGCCTACGAGCAGTACTTC. Translation gives CSVTGDAPEDVAPKAYEQYF.